This is a list of T cell receptor beta chains from one sample in a study of Tregs in tolerant kidney transplant recipients. Measured with immunoSEQ multiplex PCR; TCRdb has only the in-frame clones, and not every one. The sample records about 64,000 clones, 95% to 98% being singletons. The sequencing used Tregs from blood, collected before the transplant. The receptors were gathered from a human donor who received a combined kidney and bone marrow transplant. CDR3s include the opening cysteine and the closing phenylalanine or tryptophan. Fields, in order: J gene, V gene, D gene, clone size, CDR3 protein, CDR3 DNA. The D gene is left open where the match is weak. Clone size is given for some rows only: seen once, a few or many times, or a class if the clone is expanded.

TRBJ2-7 | TRBV5-1 | TRBD1 | once | CASSSPDRGQYF | TGCGCCAGCAGCTCCCCTGACAGGGGACAGTACTTC
TRBJ2-7 | TRBV2 | - | once | CASTDRDTLYEQYF | TGTGCCAGCACTGATCGGGACACGCTATACGAGCAGTACTTC
TRBJ2-3 | TRBV2 | - | - | CASSVGTSTDTQYF | TGTGCCAGCAGTGTCGGGACTAGCACAGATACGCAGTATTTT
TRBJ2-1 | TRBV6-1 | - | - | CASSERGYAEQFF | TGTGCCAGCAGTGAACGGGGGTACGCTGAGCAGTTCTTC
TRBJ2-5 | TRBV7-3 | - | - | CASSFRSGETQYF | TGTGCCAGCAGCTTTCGTTCGGGGGAGACCCAGTACTTC
TRBJ2-3 | TRBV28 | TRBD2 | - | CASSWGTSGGGADTQYF | TGTGCCAGCAGCTGGGGGACTAGCGGGGGGGGTGCAGATACGCAGTATTTT
TRBJ2-1 | TRBV30 | - | - | CAWSRRSRGNEQFF | TGTGCCTGGAGTCGGCGCTCCCGAGGGAATGAGCAGTTCTTC
TRBJ1-1 | TRBV5-1 | - | - | CASSPSMNTEAFF | TGCGCCAGCAGCCCCTCTATGAACACTGAAGCTTTCTTT
TRBJ1-2 | TRBV5-1 | TRBD1 | - | CASSPDRVYGYTF | TGCGCCAGCAGCCCGGACAGGGTATATGGCTACACCTTC
TRBJ2-1 | TRBV20-1 | - | - | CSARRGNEQFF | TGCAGTGCTAGAAGGGGCAATGAGCAGTTCTTC
TRBJ2-7 | TRBV7-9 | - | - | CASSLGQASYEQYF | TGTGCCAGCAGCTTAGGACAGGCATCCTACGAGCAGTACTTC
TRBJ2-5 | TRBV29-1 | TRBD2 | - | CSFRGLAEETQYF | TGCAGCTTTCGAGGACTAGCGGAAGAGACCCAGTACTTC
TRBJ1-2 | TRBV29-1 | - | - | CSVDRGRTGGYTF | TGCAGCGTTGACCGGGGAAGGACGGGGGGCTACACCTTC
TRBJ1-4 | TRBV7-2 | - | once | CASSWEMYNEKLFF | TGTGCCAGCAGCTGGGAGATGTACAATGAAAAACTGTTTTTT
TRBJ1-3 | TRBV21-1 | - | - | CASSKAGAAGNTIYF | TGTGCCAGCAGCAAAGCGGGGGCGGCTGGAAACACCATATATTTT
TRBJ2-5 | TRBV9 | - | - | CASSLGLTVGAEETQYF | TGTGCCAGCAGCTTAGGGTTGACAGTGGGGGCGGAAGAGACCCAGTACTTC
TRBJ1-2 | TRBV18 | TRBD1 | - | CASSPRQGVDYGYTF | TGTGCCAGCTCACCCCGACAGGGGGTAGACTATGGCTACACCTTC
TRBJ2-3 | TRBV1 | - | - | CTSSPTGQNTDTQYF | TGCACCAGCAGCCCCACGGGACAAAACACAGATACGCAGTATTTT
TRBJ1-3 | TRBV30 | TRBD1 | - | CAWSKGQGSSGNTIYF | TGTGCCTGGAGTAAGGGACAGGGTAGCTCTGGAAACACCATATATTTT
TRBJ1-2 | TRBV11-3 | - | - | CASSPGQSYGYTF | TGTGCCAGCAGCCCTGGACAGTCCTATGGCTACACCTTC
TRBJ2-7 | TRBV5-1 | - | - | CASSVAGHSYEQYF | TGCGCCAGCAGCGTTGCAGGACACTCCTACGAGCAGTACTTC
TRBJ2-1 | TRBV6-5 | TRBD2 | - | CASWEGSYNEQFF | TGTGCCAGCTGGGAGGGCTCCTACAATGAGCAGTTCTTC
TRBJ1-6 | TRBV5-1 | TRBD1 | once | CASSEQGFNSPLHF | TGCGCCAGCAGCGAACAGGGGTTTAATTCACCCCTCCACTTT
TRBJ1-2 | TRBV7-2 | - | - | CASSLRTETYGYTF | TGTGCCAGCAGCTTGAGGACAGAAACCTATGGCTACACCTTC
TRBJ1-2 | TRBV19 | - | once | CASSIVGTRRPYGYTF | TGTGCCAGTAGTATAGTGGGCACCCGCAGACCCTATGGCTACACCTTC
TRBJ2-5 | TRBV5-4 | - | - | CASRQVFQETQYF | TGTGCCAGCAGGCAGGTTTTCCAAGAGACCCAGTACTTC
TRBJ2-6 | TRBV9 | TRBD1 | - | CASSTRSRDRVWSGANVLTF | TGTGCCAGCAGCACACGGTCGAGGGACAGGGTGTGGTCTGGGGCCAACGTCCTGACTTTC
TRBJ2-3 | TRBV5-4 | TRBD2 | - | CASSRGGLASTDTQYF | TGTGCCAGCAGCCGCGGCGGACTAGCGAGCACAGATACGCAGTATTTT
TRBJ1-2 | TRBV4-3 | TRBD1 | - | CASSQGTGPYGYTF | TGCGCCAGCAGCCAAGGGACAGGACCCTATGGCTACACCTTC
TRBJ2-1 | TRBV19 | - | - | CASSGWRGNEQFF | TGTGCCAGTAGTGGCTGGCGGGGCAATGAGCAGTTCTTC
TRBJ2-7 | TRBV18 | TRBD2 | - | CASSRRGGSYEQYF | TGTGCCAGCTCCCGACGGGGGGGTTCCTACGAGCAGTACTTC
TRBJ1-2 | TRBV6-1 | TRBD1 | - | CASSAAGGAGLYGYTF | TGTGCCAGCAGTGCGGCAGGGGGTGCGGGTCTTTATGGCTACACCTTC
TRBJ2-4 | TRBV15 | - | - | CATSRGAGAGNIQYF | TGTGCCACCAGCAGAGGGGCGGGGGCCGGAAACATTCAGTACTTC
TRBJ1-2 | TRBV2 | - | - | CASSEREGFYGGYTF | TGTGCCAGCAGTGAAAGGGAGGGGTTCTATGGTGGCTACACCTTC
TRBJ2-7 | TRBV10-3 | TRBD1 | - | CAISETGAGEQYF | TGTGCCATCAGCGAGACAGGGGCGGGGGAGCAGTACTTC
TRBJ2-3 | TRBV14 | - | - | CASSQEGAGATDTQYF | TGTGCCAGCAGCCAAGAAGGGGCAGGGGCCACAGATACGCAGTATTTT
TRBJ2-5 | TRBV7-7 | - | once | CASSLQAQETQYF | TGTGCCAGCAGCTTACAGGCCCAAGAGACCCAGTACTTC
TRBJ2-7 | TRBV11-2 | - | - | CASSLRGRQLRYEQYF | TGTGCCAGCAGCTTAAGGGGAAGACAGCTTCGCTACGAGCAGTACTTC
TRBJ2-7 | TRBV5-4 | - | - | CASSARDTPYEQYF | TGTGCCAGCAGCGCCCGGGACACCCCCTACGAGCAGTACTTC
TRBJ2-7 | TRBV6-5 | - | - | CASSFRGFESYEQYF | TGTGCCAGCAGTTTTAGGGGTTTCGAGTCCTACGAGCAGTACTTC